A single sample gave rise to the 25 T cell receptor beta chains below, sequenced in a study of PD-L1 blockade in urothelial cancer. Clones were read by immunoSEQ multiplex PCR, and TCRdb kept only the in-frame ones, dropping some. The sample contains 70,000 to 95,000 clones, more than 80% of which appear only once. The time point: pretreatment peripheral blood. The material was PBMCs, obtained around atezolizumab (anti-PD-L1) treatment. The receptors were sampled from a woman older than 75 with urothelial cancer.

As regards this clone: Other DNA sequences within the sample encode an identical CDR3. The CDR3 sequence is CASRLLAGEQFF. The CDR3 DNA sequence: TGTGCCAGCAGGTTACTAGCGGGTGAGCAGTTCTTC. This chain uses TRBV28 with TRBJ2-1, with 9 bases fitting TRBD2. CDR1 MDHEN and CDR2 SYDVKM come from the germline V gene. The CDR3 loop spans 12 amino acids. Trimming at V came to 6 bases and at J to 9 bases, leaving 3 bases not matched to a gene.

The chain carries TRBV10-3 and TRBJ2-1, with D possibly matching TRBD2 (6 bases). This CDR3 has 14 amino acids. The V gene's germline CDR1 is ENHRY and CDR2 SYGVKD. With 10 bases removed from V and 5 bases from J, the gap between germline ends came to 18 bases. CDR3 DNA sequence: TGTGCCACCCTGACGGGGGTAGGGAACAATGAGCAGTTCTTC. Protein sequence: CATLTGVGNNEQFF.

V usage is TRBV19 and J usage is TRBJ1-2, with 7 bases aligning to TRBD1. Germline V lookup: CDR1 LNHDA, CDR2 SQIVND (reference sequence). CDR3 size: 12 residues. The V segment lost 9 bases and the J segment 5 bases; nucleotides outside the gene matches: 6. CDR3 in amino acids: CASAQQGYGYTF. In DNA, the CDR3 is TGTGCCAGCGCCCAACAGGGGTATGGCTACACCTTC.

This rearrangement joins TRBV25-1 to TRBJ1-1; D is ambiguous. The CDR3 has 13 amino acids. Germline V gives CDR1 MGHDK, CDR2 SYGVNS. V lost 1 base, J lost 4 bases, and 7 bases lay in between. In nucleotides, the CDR3 is TGTGCCAGCAGTGAATTTGGGAGCACTGAAGCTTTCTTT. Translating it yields CASSEFGSTEAFF.

The chain uses TRBV10-3 and TRBJ2-7; D not certain. Germline loops: CDR1 ENHRY, CDR2 SYGVKD. This CDR3 is built from 11 residues. Trimming removed 10 bases from V and 4 bases from J, with 11 bases in between. The CDR3 DNA is TGTGCCACCGCCGAGGCTTACGAGCAGTACTTC. Translation: CATAEAYEQYF.

This clone was recorded only once. The chain recombines TRBV7-9 with TRBJ2-1; tentative D call: TRBD1 (5 bases). This CDR3 comprises 12 residues. Germline assignment: CDR1 SEHNR and CDR2 FQNEAQ (reference sequence). V was shortened by 2 bases and J by 7 bases, with 6 bases between the two germline ends. CDR3 sequence reads: CASSLRGNEQFF. The CDR3 coding sequence is TGTGCCAGCAGCTTAAGGGGAAATGAGCAGTTCTTC.

The chain is built from TRBV13 and TRBJ1-1; D is ambiguous. The germline V gene encodes CDR1 PRHDT and CDR2 FYEKMQ (reference sequence). The V end was cut by 1 base, the J end by 5 bases, with 11 bases between. The CDR3 totals 14 residues. The CDR3 region has the DNA TGTGCCAGCAGCTTAGAGGGCTCGGGAACTGAAGCTTTCTTT. Its protein is CASSLEGSGTEAFF. The whole variable domain, filled in from reference TRBV13 and TRBJ1-1, reads AAGVIQSPRHLIKEKRETATLKCYPIPRHDTVYWYQQGPGQDPQFLISFYEKMQSDKGSIPDRFSAQQFSDYHSELNMSSLELGDSALYFCASSLEGSGTEAFFGQGTRLTVV.

V gene TRBV6-6 combines with J gene TRBJ2-1, with TRBD1 as a possible D gene (6 bases). CDR1 and CDR2 from the germline V gene are MNHNY and SVGAGI (reference sequence). Trimming stripped 0 bases from V and 10 bases from J, with 16 bases between. The CDR3 is made up of 15 amino acids. In DNA, the CDR3 is TGTGCCAGCAGTTACTCGATCGGGACATCAGACGAGCAGTTCTTC. It encodes CASSYSIGTSDEQFF.

The chain carries TRBV10-1 and TRBJ2-1; D unclear. The CDR3 covers 13 residues. Germline lookup yields CDR1 WNHNN and CDR2 SYGVQD (reference sequence). Trimming stripped 4 bases from V and 10 bases from J, with 14 bases between. The CDR3 is CASSGGLLKEQFF. DNA of the CDR3: TGCGCCAGCAGTGGAGGATTACTTAAGGAGCAGTTCTTC.

The V call is TRBV9, the J call TRBJ1-1, with TRBD1 matching 8 bases. The CDR3 is 14 residues long. Germline V CDR1 and CDR2: SGDLS, YYNGEE. The V and J ends lost 4 bases and 1 base, in that order; junction bases with no gene match: 3. This chain's CDR3 is CASSPQGANTEAFF. CDR3 nucleotide sequence: TGTGCCAGCAGCCCTCAGGGGGCGAACACTGAAGCTTTCTTT.

The chain carries TRBV2 and TRBJ2-6, with 9 positions matching TRBD1. Germline trimming cut 6 bases from V and 2 bases from J; bases unmatched to any gene: 14. The CDR3 loop spans 19 amino acids. Germline CDR1 reads SNHLY; CDR2 reads FYNNEI. This chain's CDR3 is CASRASRTGVFPGANVLTF. CDR3 in DNA: TGTGCCAGCAGAGCTTCGAGGACAGGGGTATTCCCTGGGGCCAACGTCCTGACTTTC.

The chain employs TRBV30 and TRBJ2-7, with 16 bases matching TRBD2. The CDR3 loop spans 18 amino acids. The germline CDR1 and CDR2 sequences are GTSNPN and SVGIG (reference sequence). J gave up 2 bases and V 2 bases, and 9 bases lay outside the gene matches. The CDR3, as DNA: TGTGCCTGGAGTCCAGGGACTAGCGGGAGGGCCCGGACCTACGAGCAGTACTTC. Translated: CAWSPGTSGRARTYEQYF.

This chain uses TRBV19 with TRBJ2-6; 13 bases match TRBD2. The CDR3 runs 21 residues. Germline V gene sequence: CDR1 LNHDA, CDR2 SQIVND (reference sequence). Trimming cost V 6 bases and J 3 bases; bases outside gene matches: 17. The CDR3 region is CASRPFVWTSGSNSGANVLTF. CDR3 sequence (DNA): TGTGCCAGTAGGCCCTTCGTATGGACTAGCGGGAGTAACAGTGGGGCCAACGTCCTGACTTTC.

A single count supports this clone. The chain carries TRBV5-4 and TRBJ2-1, with TRBD2 as a possible D gene (5 bases). Germline V gene lookup returns CDR1 SGHNT and CDR2 YYREEE (reference sequence). There are 12 residues in the CDR3. The V end lost 4 bases, the J end lost 9 bases, and 11 bases lay between the germline ends. CDR3 DNA: TGTGCCAGCAGCCTGGACTGGAGTGAGCAGTTCTTC. Its translation is CASSLDWSEQFF.

The V gene is TRBV6-5, the J gene TRBJ2-3, with 10 nucleotides matching TRBD2. Germline loops: CDR1 MNHEY, CDR2 SVGAGI. The J segment lost 4 bases and the V segment lost 6 bases, leaving 7 bases of the junction unmatched. The CDR3 has 15 residues. The CDR3 DNA sequence: TGTGCCAGCAGCTCTAGCGGGAGCTTTTCAGATACGCAGTATTTT. It translates to CASSSSGSFSDTQYF.

This clone was observed a few times. The chain joins TRBV15 to TRBJ1-2; the D is unclear. V was clipped by 3 bases and J by 2 bases, with 7 bases between them. The CDR3 spans 13 residues. From germline, CDR1 is LNHNV and CDR2 YYDKDF (reference sequence). CDR3 bases: TGTGCCACCAGCAGCTTAAGCAACTATGGCTACACCTTC. Protein sequence: CATSSLSNYGYTF.

J is TRBJ2-7 and V is TRBV28, with D perhaps TRBD1 (5 bases). Trimming left V 7 bases short and J 3 bases short, with 16 bases between. The CDR3 consists of 14 residues. Germline loops: CDR1 MDHEN, CDR2 SYDVKM. The chain's CDR3 is CASKPGQRVYEQYF. DNA of the CDR3: TGTGCCAGCAAACCTGGACAACGGGTCTACGAGCAGTACTTC.

The chain employs TRBV19 and TRBJ2-1; TRBD1 might be the D (6 bases). This CDR3 region has 12 residues. Deletions cut 5 bases from V and 10 bases from J, with 12 bases between. The germline V gene has CDR1 LNHDA and CDR2 SQIVND (reference sequence). The CDR3 nucleotides read TGTGCCAGTAGTGTGCACGGGACAGAGCAGTTCTTC. Its translation: CASSVHGTEQFF.

This clone was counted once. V is TRBV9 and J is TRBJ2-1; 7 bases map to TRBD1. Per germline, CDR1 SGDLS and CDR2 YYNGEE. The CDR3 totals 15 residues. With V trimmed by 3 bases and J by 7 bases, 10 bases remained unmatched. The chain's CDR3 is CASSARTGRLNEQFF. Written as DNA, the CDR3 is TGTGCCAGCAGCGCTAGGACAGGTCGTTTGAATGAGCAGTTCTTC.

This chain links TRBV7-2 with TRBJ2-7; weak D call: TRBD2 (6 bases). Matching the DNA end better, TRBJ2-1 makes the J call doubtful. Germline CDR1 reads SGHTA; CDR2 reads FQGNSA. The CDR3 is 16 amino acids. The CDR3 spells CASSLVAVSSYNEQFF. DNA of the CDR3: TGTGCCAGCAGCTTAGTAGCGGTAAGCTCCTACAATGAGCAGTTCTTC.

The chain employs TRBV11-3 and TRBJ2-7, with TRBD1 identical over 9 bases. Germline CDR1 SGHNT, CDR2 YENEEA. V was pared by 2 bases and J by 5 bases, with 7 bases of the junction left unmatched. There are 15 residues in the CDR3. CDR3 residues: CASSLTGTGNNEQYF. The CDR3 DNA follows: TGTGCCAGCAGCTTAACGGGGACAGGGAACAACGAGCAGTACTTC. Complete variable domain (other parts from reference TRBV11-3 and TRBJ2-7): EAGVVQSPRYKIIEKKQPVAFWCNPISGHNTLYWYLQNLGQGPELLIRYENEEAVDDSQLPKDRFSAERLKGVDSTLKIQPAELGDSAVYLCASSLTGTGNNEQYFGPGTRLTVT.

This chain links TRBV5-6 with TRBJ2-3, with a weak D call TRBD1 (6 bases). The CDR3 loop spans 16 amino acids. Germline V gene lookup returns CDR1 SGHDT and CDR2 YYEEEE. The germline V and J ends were trimmed by 2 bases and 3 bases, with 16 bases remaining between them. CDR3 sequence reads: CASSLTQGKGTDTQYF. As DNA, the CDR3 is TGTGCCAGCAGCTTAACACAGGGTAAGGGGACAGATACGCAGTATTTT.

The chain is built from TRBV5-4 and TRBJ1-5; no definite D call. Per germline, CDR1 SGHNT and CDR2 YYREEE (reference sequence). Deletions cut 0 bases from V and 2 bases from J, with 9 bases between. The CDR3 covers 15 residues. CDR3 DNA sequence: TGTGCCAGCAGCTTGGATGGAGTCGGCAATCAGCCCCAGCATTTT. It is translated as CASSLDGVGNQPQHF. The variable domain in full, with the rest retrieved from reference TRBV5-4 and TRBJ1-5, is ETGVTQSPTHLIKTRGQQVTLRCSSQSGHNTVSWYQQALGQGPQFIFQYYREEENGRGNFPPRFSGLQFPNYSSELNVNALELDDSALYLCASSLDGVGNQPQHFGDGTRLSIL.

The V and J genes are TRBV2 and TRBJ1-5; the D is unclear. The CDR3 covers 16 residues. From germline, CDR1 is SNHLY and CDR2 FYNNEI. With 0 bases removed from V and 1 base from J, the gap between germline ends came to 10 bases. The CDR3 DNA sequence: TGTGCCAGCAGTGAAGCGCTTCACAGAAGCAATCAGCCCCAGCATTTT. Protein sequence: CASSEALHRSNQPQHF.

V is TRBV29-1 and J is TRBJ2-5; 7 nucleotides line up with TRBD1. Germline-derived CDR1 and CDR2 are SQVTM and ANQGSEA. This CDR3 spans 12 amino acids. Losses at the gene ends were 7 bases for V and 2 bases for J; bases not matched to a gene: 4. The CDR3 sequence is CSGLTGQETQYF. The CDR3 coding sequence is TGCAGCGGATTGACAGGGCAAGAGACCCAGTACTTC.